In this sample, the clone carrying this T cell receptor beta chain turned up once. The sample is drawn from a study of blood T cell repertoires in COVID-19. Cohorts were based on clinical histories the participants reported. Here immunoSEQ multiplex PCR was the method, and the copy in TCRdb shows in-frame clones only, minus some. The sample has about 170,000 clones, roughly 80% seen once; the top ten hold 4.4%. The junction had 10 bases not matched to a gene; V was cut back by 4 bases and J by 4 bases. Per the germline V gene, CDR1 is SGDLS and CDR2 is YYNGEE. The CDR3 runs to 15 residues. The source of this sequence is a woman in her fifties or sixties who had recovered from COVID-19. V usage is TRBV9 and J usage is TRBJ1-2; 7 bases line up with TRBD1. Sequenced sample: PBMCs or T cells enriched from blood (not recorded which). CDR3 protein: CASSREGGAPYGYTF. CDR3 coding DNA: TGTGCCAGCAGCAGAGAAGGGGGCGCCCCCTATGGCTACACCTTC.